Reported below is one T cell receptor (beta chain). There is no known antigen for this receptor. Qualities for individual bases were not recorded, and no much larger clone is one base off. These data belong to a study of OX40 agonist ivuxolimab in advanced cancers. With regard to the full study: Ivuxolimab was a fully human IgG2 agonistic monoclonal antibody targeting the costimulatory receptor OX40 (CD134). In the dose-escalation cohort, approximately 82% of patients were male, and the mean age was approximately 60 years with a range of roughly 20 to 85. The monotherapy dose-escalation portion (N = 52 patients) of the phase I ivuxolimab trial is reported in the paper. Among the 50 to 55 dose-escalation patients, 19 had hepatocellular carcinoma, approximately 15 melanoma, 9 renal cell carcinoma and 9 head and neck cancer. Prior anti-PD-1, anti-PD-L1 or anti-CTLA-4 therapy was permitted, and checkpoint inhibitors had been received by around 39% of dose-escalation patients. Intravenous ivuxolimab was administered to patients every 2 weeks at six dose levels: 0.01, 0.1, 0.3, 1.5, 3 and 10 mg/kg. The point of sequencing TCRbeta in the periphery was to test whether ivuxolimab changed TCR sequence diversity and drove clonal T-cell expansion. Partial responses occurred in three dose-escalation patients, of whom one had hepatocellular carcinoma and two had cutaneous melanoma. Study-level results and caveats: At doses of 0.1 to 3.0 mg/kg, clonal expansion of both CD4+ and CD8+ blood T cells was observed from baseline to week 6. Low levels of normalized T-cell clonal expansion were also seen in some patients who did not respond. The antigen specificity of the clonally expanded peripheral T cells was not determined. On average, CD8+ T cells showed more expanded clones than CD4+ T cells after ivuxolimab. In partial responders in the 0.1-3.0 mg/kg groups, normalized peripheral clonal expansion was found to be among the lowest, especially among CD8+ T cells.

The trial excluded patients who had a history of autoimmune disease or who were on systemic immunosuppression. Peripheral blood for TCR sequencing was collected from all dose cohorts at baseline, on cycle 4 day 1, and on cycle 7 day 1. Samples came from an open-label, multicenter, first-in-human phase I dose-escalation trial of ivuxolimab. Adults with locally advanced or metastatic melanoma, renal cell, hepatocellular, or head and neck squamous cell carcinoma were enrolled in the trial. CD4+ and CD8+ T cells were sorted separately from peripheral blood before TCR sequencing. CDR1 is given as SGHVS and CDR2 as FNYEAQ, both from the germline V gene. V is reduced by 2 bases and J by 4 bases, leaving a spacing of 11 bases between them. From cysteine to phenylalanine, the CDR3 is 15 amino acids long. Of all the DNA, just the CDR3 is kept, 45 bases in frame from base 1. For sequencing of the TCRbeta CDR3 region, genomic DNA was extracted from the sorted cells. The immunoSEQ Assay was used to sequence the TCRbeta CDR3 regions. Not all clones reach the TCRdb copy of this immuneACCESS table, which keeps in-frame sequences only. Checked studies attribute under half of the gap to unresolved V genes and leave the rest unexplained. In this sample the table shows around 22,000 clones, 80% to 90% of which occur a single time. The ten largest clones represent over 25% of the sample.

Sequences were derived from CD4+ or CD8+ T cells sorted from blood, sampled in a trial of the OX40 agonist ivuxolimab. This sequence originates from an adult with an advanced solid tumor such as melanoma, head and neck, liver or kidney cancer. This chain joins TRBV7-6 to TRBJ2-2, with a tentative D gene TRBD2 over 6 matching bases. Read as DNA, the sequence is TGTGCCAGCAGCTTATCCCAGGGAGGCACCGGGGAGCTGTTTTTT. It translates as CASSLSQGGTGELFF.